This T cell receptor (beta chain) appears in the sequencing data of a study of shared clonotypes between healthy human individuals. Turning to the study itself: Plates per donor: three CD4 naive, three CD4 memory, two CD8 naive, one CD8 memory. Whole-study findings and limits: Generation probabilities were higher for clonotypes shared across all four sorted-subset donors than for unshared ones.

The repertoire was sequenced with immunoSEQ multiplex PCR; TCRdb's copy has only in-frame clones and lacks some. The sample records approximately 2.3 million clones, 85% to 95% being singletons. Of note for this clone: What it binds is not known.

Splitting the CD4+ cells yielded a CD45RA+ naive subset and a CD45RA-negative memory subset. This CDR3 contains 16 residues. V dropped 2 bases and J dropped 9; count of bases not matched to a gene: 9. CDR1 and CDR2 (germline): MNHNY, SVGAGI (reference sequence). The sequencing sample was made of naive CD4+ T cells from PBMCs. The subset here: CD45RA+ positively selected. This clonotype was sampled from a man between 18 and 29 years old in good health. Some clones in this sample may be carry-over from other donors' samples. The V gene is TRBV6-6, the J gene TRBJ2-1, with TRBD2 matching over 11 bases. The CDR3 DNA reads TGTGCCAGCAGTTACGGTGGTAGCGGGAGGGACAGTGAGCAGTTCTTC. It codes for CASSYGGSGRDSEQFF.